One sample yielded the 20 T cell receptor beta chains listed below, sequenced in a study of T cell clones after liver transplantation. This table comes from immunoSEQ multiplex PCR, and its TCRdb copy is limited to in-frame clones, with some not included. The sample records roughly 53,000 clones, around 70% being singletons. The starting material was CD4+ T cells from blood, obtained at the 22-month timepoint. These receptors came from a human patient who received a liver transplant. T cells may partly derive from the graft donor.

The chain is built from TRBV6-6 and TRBJ2-1, with D perhaps being TRBD1 or TRBD2 (5 bases each). The germline gives CDR1 MNHNY, CDR2 SVGAGI (reference sequence). The CDR3 covers 13 residues. V dropped 5 bases and J dropped 6 bases, with 11 bases sitting between them. This CDR3 is CASSRTGPNEQFF. CDR3 nucleotide sequence: TGTGCCAGCAGTCGGACGGGACCCAATGAGCAGTTCTTC.

The genes are TRBV6-1 and TRBJ2-7; a possible D gene is TRBD2 (6 bases). This CDR3 has 15 residues. Trimming removed 2 bases from V and 2 bases from J, with 13 bases in between. Germline V gene lookup returns CDR1 MNHNS and CDR2 SASEGT. CDR3 sequence (DNA): TGTGCCAGCAGTGAACAGACTAGGGGTCCCTACGAGCAGTACTTC. As protein: CASSEQTRGPYEQYF.

This clone turned up a few times. The chain uses TRBV30 and TRBJ2-2; TRBD1 aligns across 9 bases. This CDR3 spans 16 amino acids. Germline V gives CDR1 GTSNPN, CDR2 SVGIG (reference sequence). Trimming removed 1 base from V and 3 bases from J; junction bases left unmatched: 6. CDR3: CAWSGDRAIYTGELFF. In nucleotides, the CDR3 is TGTGCCTGGAGTGGGGACAGGGCAATTTACACCGGGGAGCTGTTTTTT.

This chain uses TRBV27 with TRBJ1-1, with a tentative D call TRBD1 (5 bases). V was trimmed by 4 bases and J by 5 bases, leaving 17 bases between them. Germline V gives CDR1 MNHEY, CDR2 SMNVEV (reference sequence). The CDR3 length is 15 residues. The CDR3 DNA reads as TGTGCCAGCAGTTCGTCCGGGGCTGAGAGTACTGAAGCTTTCTTT. The encoded protein is CASSSSGAESTEAFF.

This chain links TRBV28 with TRBJ2-1; 11 bases align to TRBD2. The CDR3 contains 20 residues. The V gene end was trimmed by 5 bases and the J gene end by 2 bases; junction bases not matched to a gene: 17. Germline V gene data show CDR1 as MDHEN and CDR2 as SYDVKM. CDR3 sequence: CASSPDRGRLAGGTYNEQFF. Written as DNA, the CDR3 is TGTGCCAGCAGTCCGGACAGGGGCAGGCTAGCGGGGGGAACCTACAATGAGCAGTTCTTC.

The chain employs TRBV7-2 and TRBJ2-5; TRBD1 might be the D (5 bases). This CDR3 comprises 15 residues. Germline values: CDR1 SGHTA, CDR2 FQGNSA. Trimming left V 2 bases short and J 4 bases short, with 14 bases between. CDR3 loop: CASSLQGAITETQYF. Written as DNA, the CDR3 is TGTGCCAGCAGCTTACAAGGGGCGATAACAGAGACCCAGTACTTC.

By frequency in the sample, this clone is medium-sized. The V call is TRBV29-1, the J call TRBJ1-4, with no clear D. The CDR3 has 12 amino acids. From germline, CDR1 is SQVTM and CDR2 ANQGSEA. V was cut by 4 bases and J by 4 bases, with 7 bases left in between. The CDR3 here is CSVVTLNEKLFF. In DNA, the CDR3 is TGCAGCGTTGTCACCCTTAATGAAAAACTGTTTTTT. The full variable domain, rest sourced from reference TRBV29-1 and TRBJ1-4, is SAVISQKPSRDICQRGTSLTIQCQVDSQVTMMFWYRQQPGQSLTLIATANQGSEATYESGFVIDKFPISRPNLTFSTLTVSNMSPEDSSIYLCSVVTLNEKLFFGSGTQLSVL.

For the CDR3, the DNA is TGTGCCAGCAGTGAAGCGGGGGGAAACACCATATATTTT. Amino acids: CASSEAGGNTIYF. This chain joins TRBV6-1 and TRBJ1-3; D uncertain. This CDR3 is built from 13 residues. Germline CDR1 reads MNHNS; CDR2 reads SASEGT. The germline V and J ends were trimmed by 0 bases and 4 bases, with 4 bases remaining between them.

The chain carries TRBV7-2 and TRBJ2-2; 9 bases line up with TRBD1. The length of the CDR3 is 15 residues. The J segment lost 5 bases and the V segment lost 6 bases, leaving 7 bases of the junction unmatched. Germline CDR1 and CDR2: SGHTA and FQGNSA. CDR3 sequence: CASRRDREGTGELFF. As DNA, the CDR3 is TGTGCCAGCAGAAGGGACAGGGAGGGGACCGGGGAGCTGTTTTTT.

The V gene is TRBV11-2, the J gene TRBJ1-4, with TRBD1 matching over 9 bases. This CDR3 contains 15 residues. The germline V gene has CDR1 SGHAT and CDR2 FQNNGV. The V gene end was trimmed by 1 base and the J gene end by 7 bases; junction bases not matched to a gene: 4. As DNA, the CDR3 is TGTGCCAGCAGCTTAGCGGGACAGGGAAGTGAAAAACTGTTTTTT. This translates into CASSLAGQGSEKLFF.

The CDR3 sequence is CASSLTRAWGTDTQYF. The CDR3 bases are TGTGCCAGCAGCCTTACTCGAGCTTGGGGCACAGATACGCAGTATTTT. The chain has TRBV7-3 and TRBJ2-3; no reliable D call. The CDR3 runs 16 residues. V gave up 5 bases and J gave up 1 base, with 16 bases separating them. Germline CDR1 and CDR2: SGHTA and FQGTGA.

The chain is built from TRBV5-6 and TRBJ2-1; either TRBD1 or TRBD2 may fit D (7 bases each). Trimming pared 2 bases from V and 7 bases from J, leaving 13 bases between. The CDR3 has 14 residues. The germline CDR1 and CDR2 sequences are SGHDT and YYEEEE. CDR3 region: CASSFQGGMNEQFF. CDR3 sequence (DNA): TGTGCCAGCAGCTTTCAGGGGGGGATGAATGAGCAGTTCTTC.

The chain links TRBV5-6 to TRBJ2-3; TRBD2 might be the D (6 bases). The V and J ends lost 0 bases and 6 bases respectively, with 17 bases between them. The germline gives CDR1 SGHDT, CDR2 YYEEEE. The CDR3 has 16 residues. The CDR3 reads CASSLVPGGVGDTQYF. CDR3 bases: TGTGCCAGCAGCTTGGTCCCAGGAGGGGTAGGGGATACGCAGTATTTT.

In this sample, this clone turned up a few times. The chain recombines TRBV7-9 with TRBJ1-4; no clear D. Germline V gene lookup returns CDR1 SEHNR and CDR2 FQNEAQ (reference sequence). V lost 5 bases and J 3 bases, leaving 13 bases between the germline ends. The CDR3 covers 15 residues. The CDR3 DNA sequence: TGTGCCAGCAGCCCTGCGGGCAGCTCTAATGAAAAACTGTTTTTT. Its protein product is CASSPAGSSNEKLFF.

The CDR3 region is CASSVHRVNTEAFF. CDR3 DNA sequence: TGTGCCAGCAGCGTTCACAGGGTGAACACTGAAGCTTTCTTT. This chain links TRBV9 with TRBJ1-1, with D perhaps matching TRBD1 (6 bases). Germline loops: CDR1 SGDLS, CDR2 YYNGEE. Trimming took off 2 bases at V and 0 bases at J, with 8 bases between the two ends. This CDR3 is 14 amino acids long.

The chain uses TRBV14 and TRBJ2-7, with D perhaps TRBD1 or TRBD2 (5 bases each). CDR3 size: 15 residues. Trimming removed 4 bases from V and 0 bases from J, with 13 bases in between. Germline V gene lookup returns CDR1 SGHDN and CDR2 FVKESK. The CDR3 DNA sequence: TGTGCCAGCAGCCGTGGGACGGAAAGCTCCTACGAGCAGTACTTC. Translation gives CASSRGTESSYEQYF.

V usage is TRBV5-1 and J usage is TRBJ2-7, with 7 positions matching TRBD1. In germline, CDR1 is SGHRS, CDR2 YFSETQ. The CDR3 contains 14 residues. V shed 7 bases and J 0 bases; nucleotides not matched to a gene: 7. CDR3 region: CASRDRESSYEQYF. CDR3 DNA sequence: TGCGCCAGCCGAGACAGGGAGAGCTCCTACGAGCAGTACTTC.

About this clone itself: A read error may account for a junction end that differs from germline. The CDR3 coding sequence is TGTGCCAGCGGTGATAGAAAACTGTTTTTT. It specifies CASGDRKLFF. V usage is TRBV2 and J usage is TRBJ1-4, with D unresolved. CDR3 length: 10 amino acids. Germline V gene sequence: CDR1 SNHLY, CDR2 FYNNEI.

The table lists this clone with a count of one. The V and J genes are TRBV5-6 and TRBJ2-7; TRBD1 aligns across 10 bases. The V gene's germline CDR1 is SGHDT and CDR2 YYEEEE. Unmatched junction bases numbered 9, after V lost 1 base and J lost 5 bases. The CDR3 loop spans 16 amino acids. CDR3 region: CASSLLGTGDVHEQYF. CDR3 in DNA: TGTGCCAGCAGCTTGCTTGGGACAGGGGACGTCCACGAGCAGTACTTC. Drawing the rest from reference TRBV5-6 and TRBJ2-7, the complete variable domain is DAGVTQSPTHLIKTRGQQVTLRCSPKSGHDTVSWYQQALGQGPQFIFQYYEEEERQRGNFPDRFSGHQFPNYSSELNVNALLLGDSALYLCASSLLGTGDVHEQYFGPGTRLTVT.

The chain carries TRBV19 and TRBJ2-1; 9 bases fit TRBD2. The CDR3 extends over 16 amino acids. J lost 2 bases, V lost 2 bases, and 4 bases had no gene match. CDR1 and CDR2 (germline): LNHDA, SQIVND (reference sequence). The DNA for the CDR3 is TGTGCCAGTAGTATAATTAGCGGGGGAACCTACAATGAGCAGTTCTTC. It codes for CASSIISGGTYNEQFF.